Sequencing of this TCR beta chain was carried out in a study of blood T cell repertoires in COVID-19. It was during active infection that Seattle patients were enrolled and then longitudinally followed. CDR1 and CDR2 (germline): MNHEY, SMNVEV (reference sequence). The CDR3 extends over 15 amino acids. V was trimmed by 3 bases and J by 0 bases, leaving 6 bases between them. Sequencing used immunoSEQ multiplex PCR; TCRdb keeps in-frame clones, though not all of them. The data hold 450,000 or so clones, with around 91% observed a single time. The genes are TRBV27 and TRBJ2-6; D is uncertain. Sequencing was performed on peripheral blood. This sequence originates from a woman aged 35 to 49 with COVID-19, enrolled during active disease. CDR3 nucleotide sequence: TGTGCCAGCAGTTTTGCCAGCTCTGGGGCCAACGTCCTGACTTTC. Translation: CASSFASSGANVLTF.